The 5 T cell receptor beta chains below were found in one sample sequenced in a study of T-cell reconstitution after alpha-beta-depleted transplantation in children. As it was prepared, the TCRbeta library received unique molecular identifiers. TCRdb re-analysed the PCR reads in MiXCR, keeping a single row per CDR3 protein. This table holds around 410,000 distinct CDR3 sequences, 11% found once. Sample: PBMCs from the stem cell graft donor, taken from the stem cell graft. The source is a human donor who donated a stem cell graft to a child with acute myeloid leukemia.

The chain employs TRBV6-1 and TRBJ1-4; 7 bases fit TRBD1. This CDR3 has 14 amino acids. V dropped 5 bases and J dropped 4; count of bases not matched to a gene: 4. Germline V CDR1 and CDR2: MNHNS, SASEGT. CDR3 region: CASSRNRGNEKLFF. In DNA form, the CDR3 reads TGTGCCAGCAGTCGAAACAGGGGTAATGAAAAACTGTTTTTT.

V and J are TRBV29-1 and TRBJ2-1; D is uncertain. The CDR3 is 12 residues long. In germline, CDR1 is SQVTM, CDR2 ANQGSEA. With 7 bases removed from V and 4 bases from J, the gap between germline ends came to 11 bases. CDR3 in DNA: TGCAGCGAGGAACGGTTATACAATGAGCAGTTCTTC. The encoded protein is CSEERLYNEQFF.

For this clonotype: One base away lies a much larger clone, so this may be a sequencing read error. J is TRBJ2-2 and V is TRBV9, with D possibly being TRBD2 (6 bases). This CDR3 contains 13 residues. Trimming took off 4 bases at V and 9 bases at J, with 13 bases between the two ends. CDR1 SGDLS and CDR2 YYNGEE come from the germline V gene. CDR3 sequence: CASSIDGSRELFF. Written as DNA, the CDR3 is TGTGCCAGCAGCATAGACGGGAGCAGGGAGCTGTTTTTT.

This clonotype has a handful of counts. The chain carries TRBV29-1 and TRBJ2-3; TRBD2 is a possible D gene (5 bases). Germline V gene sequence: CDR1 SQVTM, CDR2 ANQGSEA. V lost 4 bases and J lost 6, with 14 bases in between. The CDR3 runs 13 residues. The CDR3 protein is CSVASGWRDTQYF. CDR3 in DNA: TGCAGCGTTGCTTCTGGTTGGAGGGATACGCAGTATTTT.

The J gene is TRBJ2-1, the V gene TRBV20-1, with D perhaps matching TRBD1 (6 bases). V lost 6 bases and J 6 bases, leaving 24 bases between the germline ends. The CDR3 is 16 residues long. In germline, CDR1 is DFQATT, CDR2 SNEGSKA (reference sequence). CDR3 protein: CSATSLQGVWGNEQFF. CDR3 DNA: TGCAGTGCCACCTCTTTACAGGGAGTCTGGGGCAATGAGCAGTTCTTC.